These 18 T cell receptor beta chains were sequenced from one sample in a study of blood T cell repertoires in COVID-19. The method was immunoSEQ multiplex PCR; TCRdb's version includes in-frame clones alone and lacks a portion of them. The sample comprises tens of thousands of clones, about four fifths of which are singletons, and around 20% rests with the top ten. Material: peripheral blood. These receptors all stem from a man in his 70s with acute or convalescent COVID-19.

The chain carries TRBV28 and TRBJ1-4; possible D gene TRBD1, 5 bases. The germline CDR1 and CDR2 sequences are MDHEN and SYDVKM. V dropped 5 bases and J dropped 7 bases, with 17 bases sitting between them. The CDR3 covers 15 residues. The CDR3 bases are TGTGCCAGCAGTCCCTCCGGGGGAGGAATTGAAAAACTGTTTTTT. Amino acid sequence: CASSPSGGGIEKLFF.

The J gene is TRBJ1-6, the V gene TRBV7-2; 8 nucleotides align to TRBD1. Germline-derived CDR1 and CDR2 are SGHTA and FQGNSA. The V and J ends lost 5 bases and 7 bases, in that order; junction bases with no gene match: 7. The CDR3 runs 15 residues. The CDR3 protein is CASSPDRAGNSPLHF. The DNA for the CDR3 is TGTGCCAGCAGCCCGGACAGGGCAGGCAATTCACCCCTCCACTTT.

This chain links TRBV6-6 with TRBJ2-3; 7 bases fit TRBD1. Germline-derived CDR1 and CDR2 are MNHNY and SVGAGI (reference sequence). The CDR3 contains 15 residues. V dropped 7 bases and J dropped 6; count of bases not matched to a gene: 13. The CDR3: CASTKLQGPGDTQYF. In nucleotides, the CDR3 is TGTGCCAGCACTAAGCTACAGGGGCCAGGGGATACGCAGTATTTT.

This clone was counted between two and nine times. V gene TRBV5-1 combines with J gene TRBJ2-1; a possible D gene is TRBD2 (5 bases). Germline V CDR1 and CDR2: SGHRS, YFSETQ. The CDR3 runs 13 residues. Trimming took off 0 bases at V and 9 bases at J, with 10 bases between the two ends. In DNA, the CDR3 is TGCGCCAGCAGCTTGGGACTATATATTGAGCAGTTCTTC. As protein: CASSLGLYIEQFF.

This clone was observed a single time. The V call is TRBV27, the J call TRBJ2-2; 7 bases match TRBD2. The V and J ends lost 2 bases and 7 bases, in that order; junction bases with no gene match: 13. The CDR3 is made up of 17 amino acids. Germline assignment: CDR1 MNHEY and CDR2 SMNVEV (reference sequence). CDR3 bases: TGTGCCAGCAGTTTAAGCGTTAGCGCGGGAGTTGGCGGGGAGCTGTTTTTT. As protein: CASSLSVSAGVGGELFF.

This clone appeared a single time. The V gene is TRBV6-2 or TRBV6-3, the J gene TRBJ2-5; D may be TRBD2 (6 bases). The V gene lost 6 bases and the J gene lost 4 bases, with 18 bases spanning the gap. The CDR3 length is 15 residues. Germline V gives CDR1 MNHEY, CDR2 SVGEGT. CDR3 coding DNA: TGTGCCAGCAGCCCAAACGAGCGACTAGGAGAGACCCAGTACTTC. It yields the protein CASSPNERLGETQYF.

The CDR3 region has the DNA TGCGCCAGCAGCCGGACAGGGGGCGAGAACTATGGCTACACCTTC. This gives the protein CASSRTGGENYGYTF. The chain links TRBV5-1 to TRBJ1-2, with 11 positions matching TRBD1. V shed 4 bases, J shed 2 bases, and the junction held 4 bases outside the gene matches. Germline V lookup: CDR1 SGHRS, CDR2 YFSETQ. The CDR3 length is 15 residues.

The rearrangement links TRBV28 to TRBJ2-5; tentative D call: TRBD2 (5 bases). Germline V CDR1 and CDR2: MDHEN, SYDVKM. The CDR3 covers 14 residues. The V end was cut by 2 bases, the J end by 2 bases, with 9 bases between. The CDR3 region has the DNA TGTGCCAGCAGTTTAGCGGGTCATCAAGAGACCCAGTACTTC. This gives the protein CASSLAGHQETQYF.

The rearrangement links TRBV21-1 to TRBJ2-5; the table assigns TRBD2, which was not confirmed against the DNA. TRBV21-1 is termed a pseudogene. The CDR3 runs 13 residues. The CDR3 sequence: CASSNLPGETQYF. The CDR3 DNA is TGTGCCAGCAGCAACCTCCCGGGAGAGACCCAGTACTTC.

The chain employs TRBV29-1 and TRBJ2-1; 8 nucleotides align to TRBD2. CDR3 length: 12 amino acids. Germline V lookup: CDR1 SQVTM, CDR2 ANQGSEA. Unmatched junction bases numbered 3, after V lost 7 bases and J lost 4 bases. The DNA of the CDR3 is TGCAGCGGAAGCGGGGGATACAATGAGCAGTTCTTC. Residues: CSGSGGYNEQFF.

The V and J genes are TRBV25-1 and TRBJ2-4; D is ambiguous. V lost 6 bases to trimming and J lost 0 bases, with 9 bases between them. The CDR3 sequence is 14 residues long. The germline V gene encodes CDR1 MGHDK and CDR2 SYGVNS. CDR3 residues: CASSASLAKNIQYF. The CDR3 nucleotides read TGTGCCAGCAGCGCGTCGTTAGCCAAAAACATTCAGTACTTC.

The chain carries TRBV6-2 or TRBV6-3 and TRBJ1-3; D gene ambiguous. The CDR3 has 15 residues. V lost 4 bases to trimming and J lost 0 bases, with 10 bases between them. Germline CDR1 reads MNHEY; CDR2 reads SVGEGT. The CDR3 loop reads CASSLIASSGNTIYF. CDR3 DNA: TGTGCCAGCAGTTTGATAGCTTCCTCTGGAAACACCATATATTTT.

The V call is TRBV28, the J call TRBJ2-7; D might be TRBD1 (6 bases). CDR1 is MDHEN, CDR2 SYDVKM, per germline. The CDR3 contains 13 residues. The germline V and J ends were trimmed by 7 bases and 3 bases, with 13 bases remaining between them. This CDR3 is CASTGTPYYEQYF. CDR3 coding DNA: TGTGCCAGCACCGGGACACCATACTACGAGCAGTACTTC.

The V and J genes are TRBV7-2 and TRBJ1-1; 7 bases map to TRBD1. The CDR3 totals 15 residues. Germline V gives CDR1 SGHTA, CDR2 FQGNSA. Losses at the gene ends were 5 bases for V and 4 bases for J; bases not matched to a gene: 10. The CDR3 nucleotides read TGTGCCAGCAGCGGAACCGAGCAGGGGGGCACTGAAGCTTTCTTT. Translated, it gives CASSGTEQGGTEAFF.

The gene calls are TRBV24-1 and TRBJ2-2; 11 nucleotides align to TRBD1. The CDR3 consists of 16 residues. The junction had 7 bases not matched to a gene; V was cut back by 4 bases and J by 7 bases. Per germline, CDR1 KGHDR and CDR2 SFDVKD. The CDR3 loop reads CATSDAGQGVIGELFF. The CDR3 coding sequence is TGTGCCACCAGTGACGCGGGACAGGGGGTTATCGGGGAGCTGTTTTTT.

The CDR3 DNA reads as TGTGCCAGCAGCTTCCGGGGCTCCGGGGGTGGAAACACCATATATTTT. This gives the protein CASSFRGSGGGNTIYF. The chain links TRBV9 to TRBJ1-3; a weak D match, TRBD1 (5 bases). This CDR3 is 16 amino acids long. Germline V gene lookup returns CDR1 SGDLS and CDR2 YYNGEE. Trimming stripped 4 bases from V and 3 bases from J, with 17 bases between.

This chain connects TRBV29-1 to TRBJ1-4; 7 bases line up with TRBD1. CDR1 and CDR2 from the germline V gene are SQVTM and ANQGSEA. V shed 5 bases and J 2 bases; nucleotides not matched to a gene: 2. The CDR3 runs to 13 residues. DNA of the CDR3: TGCAGCGTTAAGGACAGGACTAATGAAAAACTGTTTTTT. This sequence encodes CSVKDRTNEKLFF. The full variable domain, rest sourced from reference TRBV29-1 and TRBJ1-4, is SAVISQKPSRDICQRGTSLTIQCQVDSQVTMMFWYRQQPGQSLTLIATANQGSEATYESGFVIDKFPISRPNLTFSTLTVSNMSPEDSSIYLCSVKDRTNEKLFFGSGTQLSVL.

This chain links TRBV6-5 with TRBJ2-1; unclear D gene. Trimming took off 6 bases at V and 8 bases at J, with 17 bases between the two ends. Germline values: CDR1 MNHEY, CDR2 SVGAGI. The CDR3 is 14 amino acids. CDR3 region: CASRTHMGEYEQFF. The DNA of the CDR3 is TGTGCCAGCAGGACCCACATGGGCGAGTATGAGCAGTTCTTC.